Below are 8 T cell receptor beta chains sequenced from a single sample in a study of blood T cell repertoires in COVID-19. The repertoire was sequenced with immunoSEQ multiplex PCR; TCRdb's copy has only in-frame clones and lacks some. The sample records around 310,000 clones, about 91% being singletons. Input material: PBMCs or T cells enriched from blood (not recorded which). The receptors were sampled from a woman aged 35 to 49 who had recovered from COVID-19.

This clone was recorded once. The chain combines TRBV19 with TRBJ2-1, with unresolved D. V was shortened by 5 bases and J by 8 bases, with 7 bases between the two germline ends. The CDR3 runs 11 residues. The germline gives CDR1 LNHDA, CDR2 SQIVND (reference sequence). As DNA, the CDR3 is TGTGCCAGTAGTTTTTTCTATGAGCAGTTCTTC. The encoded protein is CASSFFYEQFF.

The DNA for the CDR3 is TGTGCCAGCACCGGACTAGCGGGAGTTATGCTAGAGCAGTACTTC. This gives the protein CASTGLAGVMLEQYF. The chain combines TRBV27 with TRBJ2-7; 13 nucleotides line up with TRBD2. With V trimmed by 7 bases and J by 7 bases, 10 bases remained unmatched. Germline CDR1 MNHEY, CDR2 SMNVEV (reference sequence). This CDR3 region has 15 residues.

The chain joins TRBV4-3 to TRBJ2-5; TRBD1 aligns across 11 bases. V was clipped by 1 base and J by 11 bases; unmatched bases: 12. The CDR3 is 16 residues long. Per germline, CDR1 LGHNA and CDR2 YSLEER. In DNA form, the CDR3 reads TGCGCCAGCAGCCAAGCCGTGGGACAGGGGGGGAGAGTTCAGTACTTC. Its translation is CASSQAVGQGGRVQYF.

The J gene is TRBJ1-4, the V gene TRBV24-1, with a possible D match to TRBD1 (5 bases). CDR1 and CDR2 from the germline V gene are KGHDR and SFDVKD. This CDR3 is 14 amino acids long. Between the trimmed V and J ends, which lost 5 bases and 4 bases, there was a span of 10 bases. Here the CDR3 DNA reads TGTGCCACCAGTGGATCAGGGATTAATGAAAAACTGTTTTTT. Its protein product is CATSGSGINEKLFF.

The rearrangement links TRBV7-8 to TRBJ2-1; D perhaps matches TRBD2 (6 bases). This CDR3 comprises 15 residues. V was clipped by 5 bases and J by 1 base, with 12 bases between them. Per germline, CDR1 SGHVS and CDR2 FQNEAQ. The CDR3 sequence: CASSLPGSSYNEQFF. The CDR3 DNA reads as TGTGCCAGCAGCCTCCCCGGGAGTTCCTACAATGAGCAGTTCTTC.

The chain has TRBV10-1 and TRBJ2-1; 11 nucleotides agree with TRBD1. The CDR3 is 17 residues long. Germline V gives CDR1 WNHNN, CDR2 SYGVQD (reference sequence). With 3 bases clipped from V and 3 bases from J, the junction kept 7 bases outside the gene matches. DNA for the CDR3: TGCGCCAGCAGTGATGGCGACGGGACAGGGGGCTACAATGAGCAGTTCTTC. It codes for CASSDGDGTGGYNEQFF.

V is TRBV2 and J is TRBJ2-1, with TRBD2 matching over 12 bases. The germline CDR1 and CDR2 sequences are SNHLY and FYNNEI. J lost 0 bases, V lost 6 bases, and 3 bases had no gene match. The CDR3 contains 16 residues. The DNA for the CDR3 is TGTGCCAGCAGGCGACTAGCGGGAGACTCCTACAATGAGCAGTTCTTC. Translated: CASRRLAGDSYNEQFF.

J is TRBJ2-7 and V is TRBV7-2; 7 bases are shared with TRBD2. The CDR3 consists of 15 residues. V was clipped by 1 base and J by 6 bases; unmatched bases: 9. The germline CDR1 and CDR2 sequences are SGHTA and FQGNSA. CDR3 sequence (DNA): TGTGCCAGCAGCTTAGTGGTGGGAGGGCCTGGCGAGCAGTACTTC. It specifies CASSLVVGGPGEQYF.